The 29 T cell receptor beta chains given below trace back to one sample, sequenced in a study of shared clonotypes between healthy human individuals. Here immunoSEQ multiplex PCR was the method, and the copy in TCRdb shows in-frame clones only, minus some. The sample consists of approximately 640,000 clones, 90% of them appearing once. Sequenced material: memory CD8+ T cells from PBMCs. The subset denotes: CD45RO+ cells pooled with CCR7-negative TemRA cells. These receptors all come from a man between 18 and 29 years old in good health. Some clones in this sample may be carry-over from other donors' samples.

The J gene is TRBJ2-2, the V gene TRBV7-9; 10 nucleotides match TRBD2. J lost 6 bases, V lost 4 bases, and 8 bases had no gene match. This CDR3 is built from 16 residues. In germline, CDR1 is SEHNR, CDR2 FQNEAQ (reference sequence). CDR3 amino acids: CASSSKSGRDPGELFF. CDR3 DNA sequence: TGTGCCAGCAGCTCCAAGAGCGGGAGGGACCCCGGGGAGCTGTTTTTT.

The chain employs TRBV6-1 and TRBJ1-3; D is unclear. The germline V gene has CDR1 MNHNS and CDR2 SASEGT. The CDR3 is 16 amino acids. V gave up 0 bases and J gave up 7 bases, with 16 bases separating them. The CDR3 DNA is TGTGCCAGCAGTGAAGCGTTCGCGGGCGGGTTCAACACCATATATTTT. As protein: CASSEAFAGGFNTIYF.

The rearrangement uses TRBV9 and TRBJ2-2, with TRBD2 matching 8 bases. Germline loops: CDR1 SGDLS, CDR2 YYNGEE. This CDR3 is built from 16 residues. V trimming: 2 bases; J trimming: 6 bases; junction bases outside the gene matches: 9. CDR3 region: CASSVSGTSRAGELFF. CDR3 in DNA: TGTGCCAGCAGCGTCTCCGGGACTAGTCGAGCCGGGGAGCTGTTTTTT.

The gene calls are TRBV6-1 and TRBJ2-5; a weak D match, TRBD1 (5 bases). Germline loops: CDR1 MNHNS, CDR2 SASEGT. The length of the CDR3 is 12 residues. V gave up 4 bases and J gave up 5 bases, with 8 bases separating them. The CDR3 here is CASSGGLETQYF. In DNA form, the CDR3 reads TGTGCCAGCAGTGGGGGCCTCGAGACCCAGTACTTC.

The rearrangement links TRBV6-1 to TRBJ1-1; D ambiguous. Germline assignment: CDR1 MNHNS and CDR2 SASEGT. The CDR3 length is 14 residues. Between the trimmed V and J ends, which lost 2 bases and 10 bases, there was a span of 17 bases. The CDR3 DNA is TGTGCCAGCAGTGAAAGGGTTGATCCCCTGGGAGCTTTCTTT. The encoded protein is CASSERVDPLGAFF.

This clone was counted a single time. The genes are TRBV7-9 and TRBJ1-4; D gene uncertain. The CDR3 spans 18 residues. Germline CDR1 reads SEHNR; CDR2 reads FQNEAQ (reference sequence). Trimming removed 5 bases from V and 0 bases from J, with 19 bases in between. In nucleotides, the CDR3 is TGTGCCAGCAGCCGCGAAGTGATAGTGGCATCAACTAATGAAAAACTGTTTTTT. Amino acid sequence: CASSREVIVASTNEKLFF.

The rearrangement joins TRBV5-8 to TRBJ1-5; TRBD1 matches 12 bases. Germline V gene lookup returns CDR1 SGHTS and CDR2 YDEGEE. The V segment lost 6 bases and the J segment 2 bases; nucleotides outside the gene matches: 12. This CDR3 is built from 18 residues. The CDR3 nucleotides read TGTGCCAGCACCTTATGGGGACAGGGGGCAGGGGGCAATCAGCCCCAGCATTTT. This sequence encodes CASTLWGQGAGGNQPQHF.

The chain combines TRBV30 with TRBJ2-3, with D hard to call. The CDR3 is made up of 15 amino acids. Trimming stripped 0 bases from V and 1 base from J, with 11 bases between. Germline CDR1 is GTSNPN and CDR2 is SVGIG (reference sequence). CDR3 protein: CAWSVDLPGTDTQYF. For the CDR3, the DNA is TGTGCCTGGAGTGTCGACCTACCCGGCACAGATACGCAGTATTTT.

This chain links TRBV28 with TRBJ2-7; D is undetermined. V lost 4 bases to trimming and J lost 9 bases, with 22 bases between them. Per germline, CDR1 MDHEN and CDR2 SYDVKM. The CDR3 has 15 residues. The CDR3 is CASSWRLGPIAAQYF. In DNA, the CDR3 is TGTGCCAGCAGTTGGAGACTGGGCCCCATTGCCGCGCAGTACTTC.

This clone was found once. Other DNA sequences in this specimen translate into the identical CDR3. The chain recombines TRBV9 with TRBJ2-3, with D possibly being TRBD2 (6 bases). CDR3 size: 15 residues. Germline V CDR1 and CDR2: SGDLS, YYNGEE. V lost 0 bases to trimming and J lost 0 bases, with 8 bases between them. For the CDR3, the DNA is TGTGCCAGCAGCGTAGCTGGGAGGAGCACAGATACGCAGTATTTT. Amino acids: CASSVAGRSTDTQYF.

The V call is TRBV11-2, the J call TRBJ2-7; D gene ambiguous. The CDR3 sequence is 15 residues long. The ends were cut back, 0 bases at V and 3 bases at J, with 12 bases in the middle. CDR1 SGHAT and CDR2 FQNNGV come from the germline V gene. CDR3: CASSLESGPLYEQYF. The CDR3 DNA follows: TGTGCCAGCAGCTTAGAGTCGGGTCCCCTCTACGAGCAGTACTTC.

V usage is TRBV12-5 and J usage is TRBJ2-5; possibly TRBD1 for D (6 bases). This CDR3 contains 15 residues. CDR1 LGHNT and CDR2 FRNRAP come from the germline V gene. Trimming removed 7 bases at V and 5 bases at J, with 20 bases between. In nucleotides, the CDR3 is TGTGCTAGTGATAATGATGCAGGGGTACGGGAGACCCAGTACTTC. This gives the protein CASDNDAGVRETQYF.

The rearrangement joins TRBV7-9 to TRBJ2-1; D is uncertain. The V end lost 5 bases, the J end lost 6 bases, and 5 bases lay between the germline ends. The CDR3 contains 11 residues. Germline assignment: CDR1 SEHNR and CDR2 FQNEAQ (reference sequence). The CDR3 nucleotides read TGTGCCAGCAGCCCAGCCAATGAGCAGTTCTTC. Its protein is CASSPANEQFF.

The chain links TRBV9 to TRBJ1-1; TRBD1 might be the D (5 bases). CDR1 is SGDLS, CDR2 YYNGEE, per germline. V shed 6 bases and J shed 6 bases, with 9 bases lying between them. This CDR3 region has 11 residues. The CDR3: CASKGSAEAFF. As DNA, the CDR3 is TGTGCCAGCAAGGGGTCTGCTGAAGCTTTCTTT.

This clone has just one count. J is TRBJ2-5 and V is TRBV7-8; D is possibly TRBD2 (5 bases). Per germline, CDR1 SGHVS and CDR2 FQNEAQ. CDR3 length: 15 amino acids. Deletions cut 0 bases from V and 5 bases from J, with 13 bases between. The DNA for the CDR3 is TGTGCCAGCAGCTTAGCCGGGGAGTTTGACGAGACCCAGTACTTC. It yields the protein CASSLAGEFDETQYF.

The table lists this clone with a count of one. In DNA, the CDR3 is TGTGCCAGCAGTCATTTTGGACTAAGCTCCTACAATGAGCAGTTCTTC. This translates into CASSHFGLSSYNEQFF. The chain has TRBV28 and TRBJ2-1, with D perhaps TRBD2 (6 bases). This CDR3 has 16 amino acids. The V gene's germline CDR1 is MDHEN and CDR2 SYDVKM. The V and J ends lost 5 bases and 0 bases respectively, with 14 bases between them.

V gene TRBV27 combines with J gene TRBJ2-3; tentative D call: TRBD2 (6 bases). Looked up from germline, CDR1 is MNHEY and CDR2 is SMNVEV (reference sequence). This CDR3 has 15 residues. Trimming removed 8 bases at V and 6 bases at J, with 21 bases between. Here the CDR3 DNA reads TGTGCCAGCGCGACCGGGACTCCCCCCCGGGATACGCAGTATTTT. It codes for CASATGTPPRDTQYF.

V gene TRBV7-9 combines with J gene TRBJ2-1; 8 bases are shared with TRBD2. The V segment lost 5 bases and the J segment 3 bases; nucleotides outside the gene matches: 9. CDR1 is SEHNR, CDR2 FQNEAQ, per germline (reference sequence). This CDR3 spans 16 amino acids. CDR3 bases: TGTGCCAGCAGCAAAGTGAGCGGGAGATTCTACAATGAGCAGTTCTTC. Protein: CASSKVSGRFYNEQFF.

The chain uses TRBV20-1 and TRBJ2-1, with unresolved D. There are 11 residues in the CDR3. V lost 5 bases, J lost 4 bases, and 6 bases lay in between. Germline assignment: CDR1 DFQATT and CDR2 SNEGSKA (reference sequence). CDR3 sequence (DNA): TGCAGTGCTGGAACTTACAATGAGCAGTTCTTC. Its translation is CSAGTYNEQFF.

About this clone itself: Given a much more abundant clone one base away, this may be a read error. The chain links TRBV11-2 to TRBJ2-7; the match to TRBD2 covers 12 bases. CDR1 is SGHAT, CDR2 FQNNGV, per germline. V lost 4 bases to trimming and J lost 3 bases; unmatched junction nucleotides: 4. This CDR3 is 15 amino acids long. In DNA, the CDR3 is TGTGCCAGCAGCTCGACTAGCGGGAGTAACTACGAGCAGTACTTC. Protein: CASSSTSGSNYEQYF.

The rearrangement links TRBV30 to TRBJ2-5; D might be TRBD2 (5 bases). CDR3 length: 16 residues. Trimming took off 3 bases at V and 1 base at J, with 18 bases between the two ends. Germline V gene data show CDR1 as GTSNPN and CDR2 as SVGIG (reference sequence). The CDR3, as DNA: TGTGCCTGGAGCGCTATCCCGGAAGCGGCCCAAGAGACCCAGTACTTC. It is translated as CAWSAIPEAAQETQYF.

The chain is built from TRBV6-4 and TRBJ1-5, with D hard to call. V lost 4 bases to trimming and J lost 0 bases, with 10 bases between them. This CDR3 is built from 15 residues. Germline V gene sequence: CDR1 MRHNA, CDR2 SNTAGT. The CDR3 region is CASSADGNSNQPQHF. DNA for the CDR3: TGTGCCAGCAGTGCGGACGGAAATAGCAATCAGCCCCAGCATTTT.

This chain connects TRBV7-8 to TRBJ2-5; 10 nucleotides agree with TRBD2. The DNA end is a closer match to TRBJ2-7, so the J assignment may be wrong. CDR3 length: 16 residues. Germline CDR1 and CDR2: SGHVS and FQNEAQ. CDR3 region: CASSNRDLAGGNEQYF. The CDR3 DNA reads TGTGCCAGCAGCAATAGAGATTTAGCGGGAGGAAACGAGCAGTACTTC.

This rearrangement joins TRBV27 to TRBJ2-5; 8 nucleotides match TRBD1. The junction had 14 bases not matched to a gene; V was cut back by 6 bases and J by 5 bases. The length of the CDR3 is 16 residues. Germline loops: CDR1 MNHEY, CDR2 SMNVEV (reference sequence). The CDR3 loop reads CASRPDHQGAWETQYF. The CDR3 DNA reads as TGTGCCAGCAGACCCGATCATCAGGGGGCCTGGGAGACCCAGTACTTC.

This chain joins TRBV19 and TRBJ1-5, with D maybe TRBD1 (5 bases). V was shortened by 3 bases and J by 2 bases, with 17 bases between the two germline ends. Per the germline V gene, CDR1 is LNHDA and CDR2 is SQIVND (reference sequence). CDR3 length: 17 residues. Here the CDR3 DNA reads TGTGCCAGTAGTATTCTGGCGGGGGTAGAAGGCAATCAGCCCCAGCATTTT. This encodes CASSILAGVEGNQPQHF. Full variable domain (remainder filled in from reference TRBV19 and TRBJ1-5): DGGITQSPKYLFRKEGQNVTLSCEQNLNHDAMYWYRQDPGQGLRLIYYSQIVNDFQKGDIAEGYSVSREKKESFPLTVTSAQKNPTAFYLCASSILAGVEGNQPQHFGDGTRLSIL.

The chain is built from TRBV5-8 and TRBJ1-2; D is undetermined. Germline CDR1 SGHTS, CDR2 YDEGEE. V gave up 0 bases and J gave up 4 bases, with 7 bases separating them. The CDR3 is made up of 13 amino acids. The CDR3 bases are TGTGCCAGCAGCTTGGGCGAACTCTATGGCTACACCTTC. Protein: CASSLGELYGYTF.

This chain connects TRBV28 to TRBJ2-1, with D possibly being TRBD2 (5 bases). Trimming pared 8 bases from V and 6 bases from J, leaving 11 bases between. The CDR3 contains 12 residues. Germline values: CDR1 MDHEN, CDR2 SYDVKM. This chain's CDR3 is CASGSLLNEQFF. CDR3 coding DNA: TGTGCCAGCGGGAGTCTTCTCAATGAGCAGTTCTTC.

The CDR3 coding sequence is TGTGCCAGCAGTGCCAAACTAGCCCGCCAATACAATGAGCAGTTCTTC. Its protein product is CASSAKLARQYNEQFF. The rearrangement links TRBV27 to TRBJ2-1; tentatively, D is TRBD2 (6 bases). The CDR3 is made up of 16 amino acids. The ends were cut back, 5 bases at V and 4 bases at J, with 18 bases in the middle. Germline V gene sequence: CDR1 MNHEY, CDR2 SMNVEV (reference sequence).

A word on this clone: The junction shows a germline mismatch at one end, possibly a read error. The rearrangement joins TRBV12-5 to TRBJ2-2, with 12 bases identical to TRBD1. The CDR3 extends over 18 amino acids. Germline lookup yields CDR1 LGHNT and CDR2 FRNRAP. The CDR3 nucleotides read TGTGCTGGTGGTCACGCCGGGACAGGGGGCGCGAACACCGGGGAGCTGTTTTTT. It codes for CAGGHAGTGGANTGELFF. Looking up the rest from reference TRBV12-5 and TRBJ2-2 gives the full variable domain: DARVTQTPRHKVTEMGQEVTMRCQPILGHNTVFWYRQTMMQGLELLAYFRNRAPLDDSGMPKDRFSAEMPDATLATLKIQPSEPRDSAVYFCAGGHAGTGGANTGELFFGEGSRLTVL.